The 9 T cell receptor beta chains reported below all come from one sample, sequenced in a study of blood T cells in healthy people across ages (dated by TCRdb to between 2015 and 2017). Libraries came from 5' RACE. Sequencing was performed on an Illumina HiSeq 2500. A second PCR of about 7 to 12 cycles was run with a J-beta primer mix and a sample-barcoded 5' primer. Using fastp at Q25 and MiXCR, TCRdb reprocessed the public reads and kept productive beta chains. Each CDR3 protein appears once, grouped with its most common genes and DNA. The sample has hundreds of thousands of distinct CDR3 sequences on record, approximately 31% of them singletons. Of the sample, roughly 14% falls within the top ten clones. Sequences were obtained from blood. The receptors were sampled from an elderly woman in good health. Donor details come from another sample of the same person, matched by shared clones.

This clonotype was seen just once. V gene TRBV12-3 or TRBV12-4 combines with J gene TRBJ2-3; maybe TRBD1 (5 bases). CDR3 length: 13 amino acids. V was trimmed by 8 bases and J by 13 bases, leaving 22 bases between them. The CDR3 region has the DNA TGTGCCAGCGTCGTGTGGGGCACAGATGCGGAGTATTTT. Its translation: CASVVWGTDAEYF.

This clonotype was detected ten times or more. This chain joins TRBV15 and TRBJ2-1; the D gene is possibly TRBD2 (5 bases). Trimming stripped 1 base from V and 0 bases from J, with 7 bases between. In germline, CDR1 is LNHNV, CDR2 YYDKDF (reference sequence). This CDR3 is built from 15 residues. In DNA form, the CDR3 reads TGTGCCACCAGCAGAGTGCGGGTCTCCTACAATGAGCAGTTCTTC. Amino acids: CATSRVRVSYNEQFF.

This chain links TRBV9 with TRBJ1-1; TRBD1 matches 7 bases. Looked up from germline, CDR1 is SGDLS and CDR2 is YYNGEE. Germline trimming cut 0 bases from V and 1 base from J; bases unmatched to any gene: 3. The CDR3 is 15 amino acids. The CDR3 nucleotides read TGTGCCAGCAGCGTAGTAGACAGGGAGAACACTGAAGCTTTCTTT. Protein sequence: CASSVVDRENTEAFF.

On this clonotype itself: A much larger clone is a single base away; this may be a read error. J is TRBJ2-7 and V is TRBV5-6; 7 bases fit TRBD1. Germline V gives CDR1 SGHDT, CDR2 YYEEEE. Trimming cost V 3 bases and J 2 bases; bases outside gene matches: 5. The CDR3 loop spans 14 amino acids. The CDR3 sequence is CASSCRDRPYEQYF. The CDR3 DNA reads as TGTGCCAGCAGCTGTAGGGACAGACCCTACGAGCAGTACTTC.

This clonotype came up many times. This may be a read error, as it is one base from a much larger clone. This rearrangement joins TRBV9 to TRBJ2-7; D possibly corresponds to TRBD2 (6 bases). Trimming left V 4 bases short and J 5 bases short, with 13 bases between. The V gene's germline CDR1 is SGDLS and CDR2 YYNGEE. The CDR3 loop spans 13 amino acids. In nucleotides, the CDR3 is TGTGCCAGCAGCCGTCGGGACTGCCACGAGCAGTACTTC. This encodes CASSRRDCHEQYF.

The chain links TRBV5-1 to TRBJ2-3; 9 bases are shared with TRBD2. Germline V gene lookup returns CDR1 SGHRS and CDR2 YFSETQ. The CDR3 spans 15 residues. Trimming at V came to 5 bases and at J to 1 base, leaving 5 bases not matched to a gene. The CDR3 DNA reads TGCGCCAGCAGGCCTAGCGGGGAGCGCACAGATACGCAGTATTTT. This codes for CASRPSGERTDTQYF.

This clonotype was counted at least ten times. J is TRBJ2-1 and V is TRBV29-1; 9 nucleotides align to TRBD1. This CDR3 contains 13 residues. With V trimmed by 7 bases and J by 8 bases, 9 bases remained unmatched. Germline V gene data show CDR1 as SQVTM and CDR2 as ANQGSEA. CDR3: CSGRQGVVDEQFF. CDR3 in DNA: TGCAGCGGGCGACAGGGGGTGGTCGATGAGCAGTTCTTC.

The chain has TRBV12-3 or TRBV12-4 and TRBJ1-1, with D uncertain. CDR3 length: 11 residues. The ends were cut back, 5 bases at V and 5 bases at J, with 6 bases in the middle. CDR3 coding DNA: TGTGCCAGCAGTAAAGCAACTGAAGCTTTCTTT. As protein: CASSKATEAFF.

On this clonotype: This may be a read error: a much more frequent sequence differs by one nucleotide. The V call is TRBV29-1, the J call TRBJ2-3, with D maybe TRBD2 (7 bases). V was clipped by 3 bases and J by 1 base, with 8 bases between them. The CDR3 consists of 13 residues. Per the germline V gene, CDR1 is SQVTM and CDR2 is ANQGSEA. CDR3 sequence reads: CSVEGGRTDTQYF. In nucleotides, the CDR3 is TGCAGCGTTGAGGGGGGGCGCACAGATACGCAGTATTTT.